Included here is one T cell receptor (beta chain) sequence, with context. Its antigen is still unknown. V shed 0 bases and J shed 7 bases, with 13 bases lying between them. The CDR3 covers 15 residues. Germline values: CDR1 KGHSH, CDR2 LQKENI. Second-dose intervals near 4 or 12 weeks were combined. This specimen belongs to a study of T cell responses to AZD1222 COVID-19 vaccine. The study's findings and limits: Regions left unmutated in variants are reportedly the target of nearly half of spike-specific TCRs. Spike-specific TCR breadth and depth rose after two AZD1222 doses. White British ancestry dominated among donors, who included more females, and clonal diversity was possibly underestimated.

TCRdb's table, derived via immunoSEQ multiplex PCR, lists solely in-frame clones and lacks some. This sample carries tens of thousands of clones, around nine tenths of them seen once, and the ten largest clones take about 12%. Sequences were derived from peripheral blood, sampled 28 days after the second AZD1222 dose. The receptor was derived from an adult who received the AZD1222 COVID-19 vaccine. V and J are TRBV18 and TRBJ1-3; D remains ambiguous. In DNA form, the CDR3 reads TGTGCCAGCTCACCACCACAGTCTAACCCGAACACCATATATTTT. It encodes CASSPPQSNPNTIYF.